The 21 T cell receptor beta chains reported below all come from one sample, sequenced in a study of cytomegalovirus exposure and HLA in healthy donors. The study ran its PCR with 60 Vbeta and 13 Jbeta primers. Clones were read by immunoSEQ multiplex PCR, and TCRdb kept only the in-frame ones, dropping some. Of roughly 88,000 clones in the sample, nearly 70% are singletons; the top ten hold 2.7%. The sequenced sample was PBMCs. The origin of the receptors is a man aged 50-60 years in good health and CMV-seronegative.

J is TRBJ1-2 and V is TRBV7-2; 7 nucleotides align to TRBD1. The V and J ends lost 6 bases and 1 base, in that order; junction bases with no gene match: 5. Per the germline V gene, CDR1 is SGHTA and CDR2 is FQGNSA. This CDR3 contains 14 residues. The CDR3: CASSSDRFNYGYTF. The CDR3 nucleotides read TGTGCCAGCAGTTCGGACAGGTTTAACTATGGCTACACCTTC. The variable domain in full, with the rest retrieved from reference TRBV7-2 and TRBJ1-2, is GAGVSQSPSNKVTEKGKDVELRCDPISGHTALYWYRQSLGQGLEFLIYFQGNSAPDKSGLPSDRFSAERTGGSVSTLTIQRTQQEDSAVYLCASSSDRFNYGYTFGSGTRLTVV.

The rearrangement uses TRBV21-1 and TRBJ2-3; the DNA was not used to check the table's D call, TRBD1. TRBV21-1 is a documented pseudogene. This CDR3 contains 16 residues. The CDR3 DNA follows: TGTGCCAGCAGCACTAGGGACAGGGCGGCGGCAGATACGCAGTATTTT. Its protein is CASSTRDRAAADTQYF.

The CDR3 loop reads CASSSVGQTNSPLHF. The CDR3 DNA is TGTGCCAGCAGCTCGGTCGGACAGACTAATTCACCCCTCCACTTT. J is TRBJ1-6 and V is TRBV11-2, with D perhaps matching TRBD1 (6 bases). CDR3 length: 15 amino acids. V was pared by 4 bases and J by 6 bases, with 13 bases between. Germline values: CDR1 SGHAT, CDR2 FQNNGV.

This CDR3 reads CASSFETALNTEAFF. The DNA of the CDR3 is TGTGCCAGCAGCTTCGAGACAGCCTTGAACACTGAAGCTTTCTTT. This chain uses TRBV13 with TRBJ1-1, with D perhaps TRBD1 (5 bases). The germline V and J ends were trimmed by 3 bases and 0 bases, with 11 bases remaining between them. The germline V gene encodes CDR1 PRHDT and CDR2 FYEKMQ (reference sequence). The CDR3 has 15 amino acids.

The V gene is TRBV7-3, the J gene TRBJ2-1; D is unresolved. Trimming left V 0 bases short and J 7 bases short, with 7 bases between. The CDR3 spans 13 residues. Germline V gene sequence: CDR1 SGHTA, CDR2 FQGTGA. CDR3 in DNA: TGTGCCAGCAGCTTAACGTTGACTAATGAGCAGTTCTTC. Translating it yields CASSLTLTNEQFF. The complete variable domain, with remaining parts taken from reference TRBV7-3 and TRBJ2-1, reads GAGVSQTPSNKVTEKGKYVELRCDPISGHTALYWYRQSLGQGPEFLIYFQGTGAADDSGLPNDRFFAVRPEGSVSTLKIQRTERGDSAVYLCASSLTLTNEQFFGPGTRLTVL.

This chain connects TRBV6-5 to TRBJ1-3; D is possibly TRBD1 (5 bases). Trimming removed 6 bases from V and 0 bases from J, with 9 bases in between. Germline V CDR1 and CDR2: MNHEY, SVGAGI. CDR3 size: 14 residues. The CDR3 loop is CASSRVYSGNTIYF. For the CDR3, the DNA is TGTGCCAGCAGCAGGGTTTACTCTGGAAACACCATATATTTT.

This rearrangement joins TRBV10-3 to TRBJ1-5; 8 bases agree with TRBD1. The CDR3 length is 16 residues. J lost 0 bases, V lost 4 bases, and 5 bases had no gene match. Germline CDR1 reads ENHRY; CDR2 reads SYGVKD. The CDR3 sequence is CAISAQTGDSNQPQHF. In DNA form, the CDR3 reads TGTGCCATCAGTGCTCAGACAGGGGATAGCAATCAGCCCCAGCATTTT.

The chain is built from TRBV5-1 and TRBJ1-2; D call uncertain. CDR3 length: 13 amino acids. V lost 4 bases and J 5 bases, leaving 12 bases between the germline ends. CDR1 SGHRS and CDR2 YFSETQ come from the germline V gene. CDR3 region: CASSHDQQYGYTF. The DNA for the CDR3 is TGCGCCAGCAGCCACGATCAACAATATGGCTACACCTTC.

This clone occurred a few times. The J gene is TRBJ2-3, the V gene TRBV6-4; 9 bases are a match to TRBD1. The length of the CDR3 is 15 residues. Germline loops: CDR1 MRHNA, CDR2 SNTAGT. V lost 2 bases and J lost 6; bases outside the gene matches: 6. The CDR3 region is CASSDLGQGLDTQYF. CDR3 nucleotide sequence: TGTGCCAGCAGTGACCTGGGACAGGGCCTGGATACGCAGTATTTT.

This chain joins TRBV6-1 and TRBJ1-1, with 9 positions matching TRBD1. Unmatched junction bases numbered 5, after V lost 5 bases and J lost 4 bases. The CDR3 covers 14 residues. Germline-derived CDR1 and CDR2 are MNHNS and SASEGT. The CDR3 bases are TGTGCCAGCAGTCAGACAGGGGGAGTCACTGAAGCTTTCTTT. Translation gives CASSQTGGVTEAFF.

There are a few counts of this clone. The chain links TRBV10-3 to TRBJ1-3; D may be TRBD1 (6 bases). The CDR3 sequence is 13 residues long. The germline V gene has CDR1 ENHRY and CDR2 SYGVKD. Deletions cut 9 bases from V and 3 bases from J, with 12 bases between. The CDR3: CAISAGVGNTIYF. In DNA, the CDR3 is TGTGCCATATCCGCAGGGGTTGGAAACACCATATATTTT.

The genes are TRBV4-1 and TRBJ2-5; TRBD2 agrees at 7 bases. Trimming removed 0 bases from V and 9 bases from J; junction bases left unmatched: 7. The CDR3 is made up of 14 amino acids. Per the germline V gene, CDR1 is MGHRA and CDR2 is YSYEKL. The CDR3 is CASSQDQRGWAQYF. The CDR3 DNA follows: TGCGCCAGCAGCCAAGATCAGCGGGGTTGGGCCCAGTACTTC.

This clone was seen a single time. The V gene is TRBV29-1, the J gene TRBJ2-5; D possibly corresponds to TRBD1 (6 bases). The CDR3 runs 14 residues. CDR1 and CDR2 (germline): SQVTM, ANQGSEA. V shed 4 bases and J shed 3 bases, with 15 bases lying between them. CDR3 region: CSVVGGFVEETQYF. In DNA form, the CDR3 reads TGCAGCGTTGTAGGGGGTTTTGTGGAAGAGACCCAGTACTTC.

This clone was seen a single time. CDR3 residues: CASSLWESDEQFF. CDR3 sequence (DNA): TGTGCCAGCAGCTTGTGGGAGAGCGATGAGCAGTTCTTC. J is TRBJ2-1 and V is TRBV5-4, with D perhaps matching TRBD2 (5 bases). The length of the CDR3 is 13 residues. Germline CDR1 and CDR2: SGHNT and YYREEE (reference sequence). The germline V and J ends were trimmed by 1 base and 8 bases, with 10 bases remaining between them.

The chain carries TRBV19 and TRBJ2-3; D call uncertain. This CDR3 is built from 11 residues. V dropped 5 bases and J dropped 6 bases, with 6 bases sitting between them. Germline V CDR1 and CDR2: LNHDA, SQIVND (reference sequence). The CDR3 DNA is TGTGCCAGTAGTCACGGGGATACGCAGTATTTT. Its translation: CASSHGDTQYF.

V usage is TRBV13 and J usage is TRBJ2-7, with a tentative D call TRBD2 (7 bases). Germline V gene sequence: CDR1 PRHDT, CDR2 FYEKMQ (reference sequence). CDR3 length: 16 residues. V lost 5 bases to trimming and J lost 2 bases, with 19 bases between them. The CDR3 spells CASSPKGGGHTYEQYF. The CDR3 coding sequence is TGTGCCAGCAGCCCTAAAGGGGGGGGACATACCTACGAGCAGTACTTC. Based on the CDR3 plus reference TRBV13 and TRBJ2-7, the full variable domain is AAGVIQSPRHLIKEKRETATLKCYPIPRHDTVYWYQQGPGQDPQFLISFYEKMQSDKGSIPDRFSAQQFSDYHSELNMSSLELGDSALYFCASSPKGGGHTYEQYFGPGTRLTVT.

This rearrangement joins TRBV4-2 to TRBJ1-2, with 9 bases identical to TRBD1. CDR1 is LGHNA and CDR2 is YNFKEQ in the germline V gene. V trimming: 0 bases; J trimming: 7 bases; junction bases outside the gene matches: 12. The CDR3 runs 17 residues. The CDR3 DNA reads TGTGCCAGCAGCCAAGAACAGGGGGCGAGGGGGCTGGGTGGCTACACCTTC. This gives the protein CASSQEQGARGLGGYTF.

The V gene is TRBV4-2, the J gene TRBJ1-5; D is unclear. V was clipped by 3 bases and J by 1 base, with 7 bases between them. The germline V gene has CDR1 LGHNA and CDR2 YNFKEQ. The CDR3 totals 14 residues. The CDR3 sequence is CASSQWQSNQPQHF. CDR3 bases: TGTGCCAGCAGCCAGTGGCAGAGCAATCAGCCCCAGCATTTT.

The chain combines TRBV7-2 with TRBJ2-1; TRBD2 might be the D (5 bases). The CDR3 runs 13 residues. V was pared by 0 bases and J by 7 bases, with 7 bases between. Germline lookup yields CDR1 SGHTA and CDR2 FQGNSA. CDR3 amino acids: CASSLAGGNEQFF. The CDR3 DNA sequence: TGTGCCAGCAGCTTAGCCGGAGGAAATGAGCAGTTCTTC.

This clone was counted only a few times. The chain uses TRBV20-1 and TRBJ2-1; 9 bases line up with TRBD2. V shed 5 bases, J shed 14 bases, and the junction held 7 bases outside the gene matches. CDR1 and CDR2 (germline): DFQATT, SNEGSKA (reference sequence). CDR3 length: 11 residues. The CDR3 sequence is CSAGKGLAEFF. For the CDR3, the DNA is TGCAGTGCTGGGAAGGGACTAGCCGAGTTCTTC.

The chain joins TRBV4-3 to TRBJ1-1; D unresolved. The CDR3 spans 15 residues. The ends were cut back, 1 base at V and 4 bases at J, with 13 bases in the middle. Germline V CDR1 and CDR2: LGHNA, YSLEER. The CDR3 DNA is TGCGCCAGCAGCCAAGTAACTCGAGACACCACTGAAGCTTTCTTT. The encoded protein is CASSQVTRDTTEAFF.